These 20 T cell receptor beta chains share one sample of origin, sequenced in a study of Ad26.COV2.S vaccination and SARS-CoV-2 variants. The treatment here: about 20 received Ad26.COV2.S at low or high dose, single or two shots; roughly 5 received placebo; per-sample allocation not given. At day 63 after the first vaccine or placebo injection, samples were drawn. Sequencing was performed with immunoSEQ multiplex PCR; in TCRdb, only in-frame clones are kept and a portion is missing. This repertoire shows hundreds of thousands of clones, roughly 90% found once; its top ten account for around 1.4%. The material sequenced was peripheral blood, taken in a trial of Ad26.COV2.S vaccine versus placebo. The origin of the receptors is a person between 18 and 59 years old who received the Ad26.COV2.S COVID-19 vaccine or a placebo.

The rearrangement joins TRBV24-1 to TRBJ2-3; the D gene could be TRBD1 or TRBD2 (5 bases each). The CDR3 spans 14 residues. Trimming left V 7 bases short and J 0 bases short, with 10 bases between. CDR1 and CDR2 (germline): KGHDR, SFDVKD. The CDR3 loop reads CATSEGFSTDTQYF. The CDR3, as DNA: TGTGCCACCAGCGAGGGGTTTAGCACAGATACGCAGTATTTT.

The rearrangement links TRBV11-1 to TRBJ1-6; the D is unclear. V lost 3 bases to trimming and J lost 9 bases, with 9 bases between them. The CDR3 is made up of 13 amino acids. Germline V gives CDR1 SGHAT, CDR2 FQDESV (reference sequence). DNA for the CDR3: TGTGCCAGCAGCTTCCTAACCGGTTCACCCCTCCACTTT. This gives the protein CASSFLTGSPLHF.

The chain links TRBV24-1 to TRBJ2-5; 7 bases agree with TRBD2. V lost 2 bases to trimming and J lost 6 bases; unmatched junction nucleotides: 11. CDR1 and CDR2 (germline): KGHDR, SFDVKD. The CDR3 runs to 16 residues. The CDR3 DNA reads TGTGCCACCAGTGATTCGGGGAGGGTGAGAGGGCAGACCCAGTACTTC. This sequence encodes CATSDSGRVRGQTQYF.

V gene TRBV6-5 combines with J gene TRBJ1-2; D is perhaps TRBD1 (5 bases). The CDR3 sequence is 14 residues long. Trimming left V 6 bases short and J 3 bases short, with 14 bases between. CDR1 and CDR2 from the germline V gene are MNHEY and SVGAGI. CDR3 amino acids: CASSRDPRDYGYTF. As DNA, the CDR3 is TGTGCCAGCAGCCGGGACCCTCGGGACTATGGCTACACCTTC.

The genes are TRBV7-8 and TRBJ2-7; tentatively, D is TRBD2 (6 bases). The germline V gene encodes CDR1 SGHVS and CDR2 FQNEAQ. This CDR3 spans 16 amino acids. Trimming took off 6 bases at V and 0 bases at J, with 18 bases between the two ends. The CDR3 here is CASREGWERYSYEQYF. The CDR3 coding sequence is TGTGCCAGCAGGGAGGGTTGGGAGCGGTACTCCTACGAGCAGTACTTC.

The chain employs TRBV6-1 and TRBJ1-6; possibly TRBD1 for D (6 bases). V lost 1 base to trimming and J lost 2 bases, with 9 bases between them. Per the germline V gene, CDR1 is MNHNS and CDR2 is SASEGT. CDR3 size: 16 residues. In DNA, the CDR3 is TGTGCCAGCAGTGAAGTCAGGGGCCCCTATAATTCACCCCTCCACTTT. It translates to CASSEVRGPYNSPLHF.

This rearrangement joins TRBV4-3 to TRBJ2-6; the D gene could be TRBD1 or TRBD2 (6 bases each). Trimming removed 1 base at V and 8 bases at J, with 18 bases between. The CDR3 has 17 amino acids. CDR1 LGHNA and CDR2 YSLEER come from the germline V gene. CDR3 sequence reads: CASSQGGTGRNTNVLTF. The CDR3 DNA is TGCGCCAGCAGCCAAGGAGGCACAGGGAGGAACACCAACGTCCTGACTTTC.

As to this clone: The same CDR3 arises from other DNA sequences in this sample as well. The chain combines TRBV3-1 (or the pseudogene TRBV3-2) with TRBJ2-3; 9 positions agree with TRBD2. The CDR3 consists of 15 residues. Germline V gene lookup returns CDR1 LGHDT and CDR2 YNNKEL (reference sequence). V shed 1 base and J 1 base; nucleotides not matched to a gene: 0. CDR3 bases: TGTGCCAGCAGCCAAGGGACTAGCGGCACAGATACGCAGTATTTT. It yields the protein CASSQGTSGTDTQYF.

This chain joins TRBV27 and TRBJ1-1; D unclear. The ends were cut back, 4 bases at V and 1 base at J, with 13 bases in the middle. Germline CDR1 MNHEY, CDR2 SMNVEV (reference sequence). This CDR3 spans 15 amino acids. As DNA, the CDR3 is TGTGCCAGCAGTTCGGAAGGTAGGGCGAACACTGAAGCTTTCTTT. Its translation: CASSSEGRANTEAFF.

The genes are TRBV7-6 and TRBJ2-2; 7 nucleotides line up with TRBD2. The V gene end was trimmed by 5 bases and the J gene end by 8 bases; junction bases not matched to a gene: 5. The CDR3 has 13 amino acids. Per germline, CDR1 SGHVS and CDR2 FNYEAQ. CDR3 DNA sequence: TGTGCCAGCAGCCCTAGCGGACCTGGGGAGCTGTTTTTT. Protein product: CASSPSGPGELFF.

This chain links TRBV30 with TRBJ1-3, with D possibly matching TRBD1 (5 bases). V was clipped by 1 base and J by 0 bases, with 16 bases between them. The CDR3 runs 17 residues. Germline assignment: CDR1 GTSNPN and CDR2 SVGIG (reference sequence). CDR3 coding DNA: TGTGCCTGGAGTGGGGGAGACAGAGGCTTCTCTGGAAACACCATATATTTT. This encodes CAWSGGDRGFSGNTIYF.

The CDR3 loop is CASSSDRGAYNEQFF. CDR3 nucleotide sequence: TGTGCCAGCAGTTCGGACAGGGGAGCCTACAATGAGCAGTTCTTC. The chain joins TRBV2 to TRBJ2-1, with 9 bases lining up with TRBD1. The J segment lost 2 bases and the V segment lost 5 bases, leaving 4 bases of the junction unmatched. Per germline, CDR1 SNHLY and CDR2 FYNNEI. The CDR3 has 15 amino acids.

The rearrangement links TRBV24-1 to TRBJ1-2, with D unresolved. Trimming took 4 bases from V and 8 from J, leaving 13 bases between them. Germline assignment: CDR1 KGHDR and CDR2 SFDVKD. The CDR3 length is 13 residues. The CDR3 nucleotides read TGTGCCACCAGTGACCAATACTTTGAAGGCTACACCTTC. This codes for CATSDQYFEGYTF.

V and J are TRBV18 and TRBJ1-5, with unresolved D. The CDR3 totals 14 residues. V was shortened by 6 bases and J by 0 bases, with 9 bases between the two germline ends. Germline V lookup: CDR1 KGHSH, CDR2 LQKENI. Here the CDR3 reads CASSQGNSNQPQHF. DNA for the CDR3: TGTGCCAGCTCCCAAGGGAATAGCAATCAGCCCCAGCATTTT.

The V and J genes are TRBV6-5 and TRBJ2-1, with D perhaps matching TRBD2 (5 bases). The CDR3 covers 15 residues. Trimming pared 6 bases from V and 8 bases from J, leaving 20 bases between. Germline CDR1 MNHEY, CDR2 SVGAGI. CDR3 protein: CASSNLGKIAHEQFF. The DNA of the CDR3 is TGTGCCAGCAGCAACCTGGGGAAAATAGCGCATGAGCAGTTCTTC.

V is TRBV3-1 (or the pseudogene TRBV3-2) and J is TRBJ1-1; D may be TRBD1 (5 bases). Germline CDR1 and CDR2: LGHDT and YNNKEL (reference sequence). The CDR3 runs 14 residues. Trimming took off 3 bases at V and 5 bases at J, with 13 bases between the two ends. As DNA, the CDR3 is TGTGCCAGCAGCCAGCCCCAGGGTGGGACTGAAGCTTTCTTT. Its protein is CASSQPQGGTEAFF.

The V and J genes are TRBV7-9 and TRBJ1-1; 7 bases align to TRBD1. The germline CDR1 and CDR2 sequences are SEHNR and FQNEAQ (reference sequence). Trimming took 5 bases from V and 3 from J; bases not matched to a gene: 3. The CDR3 extends over 13 amino acids. The CDR3: CASSIRGYTEAFF. Here the CDR3 DNA reads TGTGCCAGCAGCATCAGGGGGTACACTGAAGCTTTCTTT.

The V gene is TRBV19, the J gene TRBJ1-6, with 8 bases matching TRBD1. This CDR3 comprises 14 residues. V dropped 0 bases and J dropped 9; count of bases not matched to a gene: 1. Germline CDR1 reads LNHDA; CDR2 reads SQIVND (reference sequence). The CDR3 here is CASSIDDRGSPLHF. CDR3 bases: TGTGCCAGTAGTATAGACGACAGGGGTTCACCCCTCCACTTT.

This clone was counted between two and nine times. This chain uses TRBV6-6 with TRBJ2-7; a possible D gene is TRBD1 (5 bases). Germline assignment: CDR1 MNHNY and CDR2 SVGAGI (reference sequence). The CDR3 is 16 residues long. Trimming removed 6 bases from V and 4 bases from J, with 22 bases in between. CDR3: CASSPSLRQSVYEQYF. The CDR3 nucleotides read TGTGCCAGCAGCCCCTCTTTAAGACAGTCAGTGTACGAGCAGTACTTC.

The chain joins TRBV29-1 to TRBJ1-1; D call uncertain. The CDR3 has 13 residues. The V gene lost 3 bases and the J gene lost 5 bases, with 13 bases spanning the gap. Germline V gene data show CDR1 as SQVTM and CDR2 as ANQGSEA. As DNA, the CDR3 is TGCAGCGTTGACGGCCCCTTCGAGACTGAAGCTTTCTTT. This translates into CSVDGPFETEAFF.